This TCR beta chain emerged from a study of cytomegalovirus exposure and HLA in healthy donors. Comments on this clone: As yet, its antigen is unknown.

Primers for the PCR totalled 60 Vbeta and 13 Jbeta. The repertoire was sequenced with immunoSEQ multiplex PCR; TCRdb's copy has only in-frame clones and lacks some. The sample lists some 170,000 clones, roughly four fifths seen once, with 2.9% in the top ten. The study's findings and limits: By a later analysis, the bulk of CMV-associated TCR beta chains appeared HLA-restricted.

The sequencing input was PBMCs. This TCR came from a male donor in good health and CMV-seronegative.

Here the CDR3 DNA reads TGCGCCAGCAGCCGCGCTCTTGGGGGGTTGAACACCGGGGAGCTGTTTTTT. Amino acid sequence: CASSRALGGLNTGELFF. The chain carries TRBV4-3 and TRBJ2-2; D might be TRBD2 (6 bases). Trimming removed 4 bases from V and 1 base from J, with 16 bases in between. Germline CDR1 is LGHNA and CDR2 is YSLEER. The CDR3 contains 17 residues.